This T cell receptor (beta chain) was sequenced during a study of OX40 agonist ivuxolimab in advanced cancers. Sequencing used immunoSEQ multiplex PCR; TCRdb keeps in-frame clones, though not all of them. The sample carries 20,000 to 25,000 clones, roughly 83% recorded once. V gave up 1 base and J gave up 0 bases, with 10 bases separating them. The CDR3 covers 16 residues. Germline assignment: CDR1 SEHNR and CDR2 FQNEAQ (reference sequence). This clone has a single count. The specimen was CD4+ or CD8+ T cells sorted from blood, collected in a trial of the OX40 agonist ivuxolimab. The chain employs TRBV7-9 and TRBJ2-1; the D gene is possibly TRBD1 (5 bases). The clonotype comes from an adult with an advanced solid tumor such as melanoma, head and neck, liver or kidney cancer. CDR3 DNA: TGTGCCAGCAGCTTAGGGGGCATGAGCTCCTACAATGAGCAGTTCTTC. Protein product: CASSLGGMSSYNEQFF. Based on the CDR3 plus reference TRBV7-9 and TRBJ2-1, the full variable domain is DTGVSQNPRHKITKRGQNVTFRCDPISEHNRLYWYRQTLGQGPEFLTYFQNEAQLEKSRLLSDRFSAERPKGSFSTLEIQRTEQGDSAMYLCASSLGGMSSYNEQFFGPGTRLTVL.